A selection of T cell receptor beta chains follows, all from one sample in a study of blood T cell repertoires in COVID-19. Assay: immunoSEQ multiplex PCR; the TCRdb copy retains only in-frame clones and omits some. Of 300,000 to 400,000 clones in the sample, around 85% are singletons; the top ten hold approximately 7.6%. The sample was peripheral blood. The source is a human donor in a cohort sampled during active COVID-19. Both conserved end residues are part of each CDR3. D genes are given only for firm matches. Part of the rows lack a size; the others show once, few, many or a class for expanded clones.

>TRBV18|NA|TRBJ2-2|TRBD1
TGTGCCAGCTCACTAGGACAGGGGAGCACCGGGGAGCTGTTTTTT
CASSLGQGSTGELFF
>TRBV5-1|once|TRBJ2-1|TRBD2
TGCGCCAGCAGCACCGGGACTAGCAATGAGCAGTTCTTC
CASSTGTSNEQFF
>TRBV30|NA|TRBJ1-6|NA
TGTGCCTGGAGTGACGTTTTGGGGAGTTCACCCCTCCACTTT
CAWSDVLGSSPLHF
>TRBV7-2|once|TRBJ2-3|NA
TGTGCCAGCAGCTTAGCAGGAGTTAGTTCTAGCACAGATACGCAGTATTTT
CASSLAGVSSSTDTQYF
>TRBV5-1|NA|TRBJ2-3|TRBD2
TGCGCCAGCAGCGGCAGGACTAGCGGGGGGGCCTGGGATACGCAGTATTTT
CASSGRTSGGAWDTQYF
>TRBV3-1/TRBV3-2|once|TRBJ1-1|NA
TGTGCCAGCAGCCAGGGGGCGAATACTGAAGCTTTCTTT
CASSQGANTEAFF
>TRBV5-1|NA|TRBJ1-1|NA
TGCGCCAGCAGCTTGGAACTAAACACTGAAGCTTTCTTT
CASSLELNTEAFF
>TRBV4-1|NA|TRBJ1-3|NA
TGCGCCAGCAGCCAAAGCGGGTACCTAACCTCTGGAAACACCATATATTTT
CASSQSGYLTSGNTIYF
>TRBV19|NA|TRBJ1-1|TRBD1
TGTGCCAGTAGAGAGGACAGGGGGAACACTGAAGCTTTCTTT
CASREDRGNTEAFF
>TRBV11-1|NA|TRBJ2-2|NA
TGTGCCAGCAGCTTACGGGGTACCGGGGAGCTGTTTTTT
CASSLRGTGELFF
>TRBV10-3|NA|TRBJ2-7|TRBD1
TGTGCCATCAGTACCGGGACAGATCCCTACGAGCAGTACTTC
CAISTGTDPYEQYF
>TRBV10-3|NA|TRBJ2-2|TRBD1
TGTGCCATCAGTGGAGCAGGACAGGGTTACACCGGGGAGCTGTTTTTT
CAISGAGQGYTGELFF
>TRBV18|NA|TRBJ1-1|TRBD1
TGTGCCAGCTCACCGGGACAGCTGAACACTGAAGCTTTCTTT
CASSPGQLNTEAFF
>TRBV20-1|NA|TRBJ2-1|NA
TGCAGTGCTACATACAATGAGCAGTTCTTC
CSATYNEQFF
>TRBV7-2|once|TRBJ2-3|NA
TGTGCCAGCAGCCCCTTTGGTAAGGGGGGGGATACGCAGTATTTT
CASSPFGKGGDTQYF
>TRBV5-8|NA|TRBJ1-5|TRBD1
TGTGCCAGCAGCCGCGGGACAGGGGTCAATAGCAATCAGCCCCAGCATTTT
CASSRGTGVNSNQPQHF
>TRBV12-3/TRBV12-4|NA|TRBJ1-1|NA
TGTGCCAGCAGTTCCGGGATGACTGAAGCTTTCTTT
CASSSGMTEAFF
>TRBV7-3|once|TRBJ2-2|TRBD1
TGTGCCAGCAGCACCGGACAGGGGGGCGTCGCCGGGGAGCTGTTTTTT
CASSTGQGGVAGELFF
>TRBV15|NA|TRBJ1-1|NA
TGTGCCACCAGCCTCCTGTACACTGAAGCTTTCTTT
CATSLLYTEAFF
>TRBV6-5|NA|TRBJ2-7|NA
TGTGCCAGCAGTTATGAGGCCGAGTACGAGCAGTACTTC
CASSYEAEYEQYF
>TRBV9|NA|TRBJ2-7|NA
TGTGCCAGCAGCGTAGGCCCACCAGCCTACGAGCAGTACTTC
CASSVGPPAYEQYF
>TRBV2|NA|TRBJ2-7|TRBD1
TGTGCCAGCAGCGGACAGGGTGTCTACGAGCAGTACTTC
CASSGQGVYEQYF